This T cell receptor (beta chain) derives from a study of regulatory T cells in long-lasting Graves disease. This clonotype was seen at least ten times. TCR beta libraries were built with iRepertoire HTBI primers and Arm-PCR of CDR3 regions. Using its own MiXCR run on the multiplex PCR reads, TCRdb lists one record per CDR3 protein. The table includes 250,000 to 300,000 distinct CDR3 sequences, roughly a fifth detected once. The time point: persistent/refractory GD, antithyroid drugs over 5 years with positive TRAb. PBMCs provided the RNA from which the TCR library was made. The sample was peripheral blood mononuclear cells (PBMCs), taken when the disease was refractory, from a patient treated with antithyroid drugs. This sequence originates from a female donor with Graves disease.

In DNA, the CDR3 is TGTGCCAGCAGCTTAGCCCTAGGCACTGAAGCTTTCTTT. It translates to CASSLALGTEAFF. The V call is TRBV7-2, the J call TRBJ1-1, with D hard to call. Trimming removed 0 bases from V and 4 bases from J, with 6 bases in between. The length of the CDR3 is 13 residues. Germline V gives CDR1 SGHTA, CDR2 FQGNSA.